This entry describes one TCR beta chain. Its cognate antigen is unknown. Sequencing used immunoSEQ multiplex PCR; TCRdb keeps in-frame clones, though not all of them. The sample contains just over 35,000 clones, around nine tenths of which appear only once. This sample is drawn from a study of monozygotic twins with cystic fibrosis. Regarding the study as a whole: In 13 of 16 pairs, V gene usage was closest to the co-twin's. No link emerged between shared CDR3 counts and age, concordance or severity.

V was pared by 0 bases and J by 6 bases, with 5 bases of the junction left unmatched. Looked up from germline, CDR1 is LNHNV and CDR2 is YYDKDF (reference sequence). The CDR3 sequence is 14 residues long. The receptor was isolated from a boy aged 2 to 9 with cystic fibrosis. The rearrangement links TRBV15 to TRBJ2-7; 7 bases match TRBD1. Input material: blood. The CDR3 DNA reads TGTGCCACCAGCAGAGAGGCCTCAGGGGGCGAGCAGTACTTC. It yields the protein CATSREASGGEQYF.